These 23 T cell receptor beta chains originate from one sample sequenced in a study of tumor T cells in aggressive B-cell lymphoma. Repertoires were generated with immunoSEQ multiplex PCR, while TCRdb's copy carries only in-frame clones and drops some. Here the sample spans 6,000 to 8,500 clones, about 81% being singletons. The sample taken for sequencing was tumor tissue. These receptor sequences come from an adult with diffuse large B cell lymphoma.

The V gene is TRBV9, the J gene TRBJ1-4; 8 positions agree with TRBD1. The CDR3 has 17 amino acids. Germline V CDR1 and CDR2: SGDLS, YYNGEE. V was pared by 0 bases and J by 7 bases, with 11 bases of the junction left unmatched. As DNA, the CDR3 is TGTGCCAGCAGCGTAGGGGGGACGATCAGGGGGCGTGAAAAACTGTTTTTT. As protein: CASSVGGTIRGREKLFF. The entire variable domain, with the rest obtained from reference TRBV9 and TRBJ1-4, is as follows: DSGVTQTPKHLITATGQRVTLRCSPRSGDLSVYWYQQSLDQGLQFLIQYYNGEERAKGNILERFSAQQFPDLHSELNLSSLELGDSALYFCASSVGGTIRGREKLFFGSGTQLSVL.

This clone was counted between two and nine times. The gene calls are TRBV27 and TRBJ2-1; TRBD2 matches at 9 bases. CDR1 is MNHEY, CDR2 SMNVEV, per germline (reference sequence). This CDR3 spans 13 amino acids. Unmatched junction bases numbered 8, after V lost 2 bases and J lost 15 bases. The CDR3 DNA reads as TGTGCCAGCAGTTTAATTAGCGGGGGATCCCCGTTCTTC. This translates into CASSLISGGSPFF.

The chain joins TRBV2 to TRBJ1-1; the D gene is possibly TRBD1 (5 bases). Trimming pared 0 bases from V and 3 bases from J, leaving 8 bases between. The CDR3 length is 14 residues. Germline CDR1 reads SNHLY; CDR2 reads FYNNEI. In DNA, the CDR3 is TGTGCCAGCAGTGAAGCGGGGGGAGACACTGAAGCTTTCTTT. Its translation: CASSEAGGDTEAFF.

V and J are TRBV5-1 and TRBJ2-1, with 7 positions matching TRBD1. Trimming cost V 4 bases and J 7 bases; bases outside gene matches: 11. Germline V gives CDR1 SGHRS, CDR2 YFSETQ. The CDR3 sequence is 15 residues long. The CDR3 spells CASSPRQGTLNEQFF. In DNA, the CDR3 is TGCGCCAGCAGCCCACGACAGGGTACCCTTAATGAGCAGTTCTTC.

This chain connects TRBV6-5 to TRBJ1-3; D unresolved. The CDR3 runs 15 residues. V was pared by 0 bases and J by 6 bases, with 12 bases between. Germline V gene data show CDR1 as MNHEY and CDR2 as SVGAGI. This chain's CDR3 is CASSYSNGVANTIYF. CDR3 nucleotides: TGTGCCAGCAGTTACTCGAACGGGGTGGCAAACACCATATATTTT.

The chain joins TRBV7-3 to TRBJ2-2, with D possibly TRBD2 on 6 matching bases. Germline V lookup: CDR1 SGHTA, CDR2 FQGTGA. The V and J ends lost 2 bases and 4 bases respectively, with 11 bases between them. CDR3 length: 15 residues. DNA for the CDR3: TGTGCCAGCAGCTTAGTCGGGGGAAGCACCGGGGAGCTGTTTTTT. Translated, it gives CASSLVGGSTGELFF.

This clone is a singleton in its sample. V usage is TRBV19 and J usage is TRBJ1-1; D is ambiguous. Trimming took 6 bases from V and 0 from J, leaving 8 bases between them. CDR3 length: 13 amino acids. Germline V gene data show CDR1 as LNHDA and CDR2 as SQIVND (reference sequence). The chain's CDR3 is CASREGLNTEAFF. DNA for the CDR3: TGTGCCAGTAGGGAGGGTTTGAACACTGAAGCTTTCTTT.

This clone was recorded only once. This sequence joins TRBV2 and TRBJ2-3; D perhaps matches TRBD2 (6 bases). Between the trimmed V and J ends, which lost 6 bases and 6 bases, there was a span of 19 bases. The CDR3 has 15 residues. CDR1 SNHLY and CDR2 FYNNEI come from the germline V gene. The CDR3 nucleotides read TGTGCCAGCAGCGGGAGCGGCCCCGCCCCCGATACGCAGTATTTT. Translation gives CASSGSGPAPDTQYF.

Written as DNA, the CDR3 is TGTGCCAGCAGCCAAGAACTAGCTTACCAAGAGACCCAGTACTTC. Translated, it gives CASSQELAYQETQYF. V usage is TRBV4-2 and J usage is TRBJ2-5, with D perhaps matching TRBD2 (6 bases). Trimming took 0 bases from V and 0 from J, leaving 8 bases between them. Germline CDR1 and CDR2: LGHNA and YNFKEQ. The CDR3 spans 15 residues.

V gene TRBV28 combines with J gene TRBJ2-1; 8 bases map to TRBD1. Germline V gene lookup returns CDR1 MDHEN and CDR2 SYDVKM. V lost 5 bases and J lost 4; bases outside the gene matches: 7. CDR3 length: 15 amino acids. The CDR3 is CASSVDRGLYNEQFF. The CDR3 DNA reads TGTGCCAGCAGTGTAGACAGGGGCCTATACAATGAGCAGTTCTTC.

This chain joins TRBV6-5 and TRBJ1-1; tentatively, D is TRBD1 (5 bases). Between the trimmed V and J ends, which lost 5 bases and 1 base, there was a span of 11 bases. CDR3 length equals 14 residues. Germline V CDR1 and CDR2: MNHEY, SVGAGI. The DNA for the CDR3 is TGTGCCAGCAGTCCCCGGACACAGAACACTGAAGCTTTCTTT. It codes for CASSPRTQNTEAFF.

This clone was counted only a few times. Other DNA sequences in the same sample also yield this CDR3. The chain joins TRBV5-4 to TRBJ2-7; 9 bases map to TRBD2. Trimming removed 6 bases from V and 6 bases from J; junction bases left unmatched: 10. The CDR3 spans 14 residues. Germline V CDR1 and CDR2: SGHNT, YYREEE (reference sequence). DNA of the CDR3: TGTGCCAGCACCCTAGCGGGATCCGGGGTCGAGCAGTACTTC. It encodes CASTLAGSGVEQYF.

CDR3 protein: CASSPRPSGGNEQFF. CDR3 DNA: TGTGCCAGCAGCCCGAGGCCTAGCGGGGGGAATGAGCAGTTCTTC. This chain uses TRBV7-9 with TRBJ2-1; 11 bases are a match to TRBD2. Germline V CDR1 and CDR2: SEHNR, FQNEAQ (reference sequence). V lost 5 bases, J lost 7 bases, and 7 bases stayed unmatched. This CDR3 contains 15 residues. The entire variable domain, with the rest obtained from reference TRBV7-9 and TRBJ2-1, is as follows: DTGVSQNPRHKITKRGQNVTFRCDPISEHNRLYWYRQTLGQGPEFLTYFQNEAQLEKSRLLSDRFSAERPKGSFSTLEIQRTEQGDSAMYLCASSPRPSGGNEQFFGPGTRLTVL.

The chain joins TRBV6-6 to TRBJ2-1; 7 bases line up with TRBD2. The CDR3 extends over 14 amino acids. Trimming removed 7 bases from V and 7 bases from J; junction bases left unmatched: 10. CDR1 MNHNY and CDR2 SVGAGI come from the germline V gene (reference sequence). CDR3 residues: CASNPIAGRNEQFF. CDR3 nucleotides: TGTGCCAGCAACCCCATAGCGGGTCGGAATGAGCAGTTCTTC.

The V and J genes are TRBV5-1 and TRBJ2-5; 11 bases are a match to TRBD2. This CDR3 is 17 amino acids long. CDR1 and CDR2 from the germline V gene are SGHRS and YFSETQ. V shed 0 bases, J shed 5 bases, and the junction held 9 bases outside the gene matches. As DNA, the CDR3 is TGCGCCAGCAGCTTGGCCTTAGCGGGGGGGCCCGGGGAGACCCAGTACTTC. Translating it yields CASSLALAGGPGETQYF.

The chain has TRBV5-1 and TRBJ1-2; perhaps TRBD1 as D (5 bases). This CDR3 spans 14 amino acids. V gave up 0 bases and J gave up 4 bases, with 10 bases separating them. CDR1 is SGHRS and CDR2 is YFSETQ in the germline V gene. The CDR3 DNA is TGCGCCAGCAGCTTGGGCGGGGGAGGCTATGGCTACACCTTC. It translates to CASSLGGGGYGYTF.

This chain connects TRBV29-1 to TRBJ2-7; 8 bases map to TRBD1. Germline lookup yields CDR1 SQVTM and CDR2 ANQGSEA. V gave up 6 bases and J gave up 5 bases; unmatched junction bases: 9. The CDR3 consists of 13 residues. In DNA form, the CDR3 reads TGCAGCGTCGGACAGGGTGGGTACGACGAGCAGTACTTC. This translates into CSVGQGGYDEQYF.

V and J are TRBV5-1 and TRBJ1-1; the D is unclear. The CDR3 contains 13 residues. In germline, CDR1 is SGHRS, CDR2 YFSETQ. The V end lost 0 bases, the J end lost 0 bases, and 3 bases lay between the germline ends. The CDR3 coding sequence is TGCGCCAGCAGCTTGGATATGAACACTGAAGCTTTCTTT. Protein product: CASSLDMNTEAFF.

The chain has TRBV5-4 and TRBJ1-2, with a weak D call TRBD1 (5 bases). The CDR3 has 12 residues. Deletions cut 0 bases from V and 10 bases from J, with 10 bases between. Germline CDR1 SGHNT, CDR2 YYREEE (reference sequence). The CDR3 here is CASSLAGRAYTF. The DNA for the CDR3 is TGTGCCAGCAGCTTGGCAGGGCGTGCCTACACCTTC.

The chain joins TRBV30 to TRBJ2-3; D unclear. From germline, CDR1 is GTSNPN and CDR2 SVGIG (reference sequence). CDR3 size: 14 residues. V was cut by 1 base and J by 0 bases, with 8 bases left in between. The CDR3 protein is CAWSGYSSTDTQYF. The DNA of the CDR3 is TGTGCCTGGAGTGGTTACAGTAGCACAGATACGCAGTATTTT.

This chain joins TRBV7-6 and TRBJ1-5; 7 nucleotides line up with TRBD1. The germline CDR1 and CDR2 sequences are SGHVS and FNYEAQ. CDR3 length: 15 residues. V gave up 1 base and J gave up 4 bases; unmatched junction bases: 4. CDR3 in DNA: TGTGCCAGCAGCTTAGGGGACAGATTAAATCAGCCCCAGCATTTT. Translation: CASSLGDRLNQPQHF.

Turning to this clone: An end of the junction does not agree with germline; a read error may underlie this. The CDR3 bases are TGTGCCAGTAGTTTCCCGGGGGTCGGAAACACCATATATTTT. Protein product: CASSFPGVGNTIYF. The J gene is TRBJ1-3, the V gene TRBV28; D is possibly TRBD1 (5 bases). Per the germline V gene, CDR1 is MDHEN and CDR2 is SYDVKM. The CDR3 extends over 14 amino acids.

This chain links TRBV28 with TRBJ2-4; 8 bases map to TRBD1. This CDR3 is 15 amino acids long. Germline V gene sequence: CDR1 MDHEN, CDR2 SYDVKM. J was trimmed by 8 bases and V by 6 bases; bases with no gene match: 12. CDR3 sequence: CASSPVGQGEDIQYF. DNA for the CDR3: TGTGCCAGCAGCCCCGTCGGACAGGGTGAGGACATTCAGTACTTC.